These 22 T cell receptor beta chains were sequenced from one sample in a study of cytomegalovirus exposure and HLA in healthy donors. The PCR contained 60 Vbeta and 13 Jbeta primers. The assay was immunoSEQ multiplex PCR, and TCRdb's table has in-frame clones only and misses some. Its table records approximately 110,000 clones. Material for sequencing was PBMCs. These receptors were obtained from a man aged 25 to 40 in good health and CMV-seronegative.

The J gene is TRBJ2-2, the V gene TRBV6-4, with TRBD2 identical over 7 bases. V lost 3 bases to trimming and J lost 5 bases; unmatched junction nucleotides: 3. CDR1 is MRHNA, CDR2 SNTAGT, per germline. This CDR3 has 14 amino acids. Here the CDR3 reads CASSEAGGTGELFF. The CDR3 nucleotides are TGTGCCAGCAGTGAAGCCGGGGGGACCGGGGAGCTGTTTTTT.

The rearrangement links TRBV9 to TRBJ2-7, with TRBD1 matching over 11 bases. The trim removed 3 bases at V and 5 bases at J, leaving 10 bases unmatched. In germline, CDR1 is SGDLS, CDR2 YYNGEE. The CDR3 is 16 amino acids. The CDR3: CASSGQDRGLWDEQYF. The CDR3 DNA sequence: TGTGCCAGCAGCGGTCAGGACAGGGGGCTCTGGGACGAGCAGTACTTC.

The V and J genes are TRBV6-1 and TRBJ1-1, with 7 bases aligning to TRBD1. Losses at the gene ends were 8 bases for V and 3 bases for J; bases not matched to a gene: 6. The CDR3 covers 13 residues. Germline lookup yields CDR1 MNHNS and CDR2 SASEGT. The CDR3 protein is CASVGDSYTEAFF. The CDR3 region has the DNA TGTGCCAGCGTTGGGGACAGTTACACTGAAGCTTTCTTT.

J is TRBJ2-2 and V is TRBV19, with 9 nucleotides matching TRBD2. The CDR3 contains 18 residues. Germline CDR1 reads LNHDA; CDR2 reads SQIVND (reference sequence). Trimming took 3 bases from V and 3 from J; bases not matched to a gene: 11. The CDR3 loop reads CASSIQVLAGGHTGELFF. As DNA, the CDR3 is TGTGCCAGTAGTATCCAGGTGTTGGCGGGGGGGCACACCGGGGAGCTGTTTTTT. Using reference TRBV19 and TRBJ2-2 for the parts outside the CDR3, the full variable domain is DGGITQSPKYLFRKEGQNVTLSCEQNLNHDAMYWYRQDPGQGLRLIYYSQIVNDFQKGDIAEGYSVSREKKESFPLTVTSAQKNPTAFYLCASSIQVLAGGHTGELFFGEGSRLTVL.

This chain links TRBV28 with TRBJ2-5; 7 bases fit TRBD2. Near its end, the DNA agrees better with TRBJ2-7, so the J call may be wrong. The CDR3 runs 15 residues. CDR1 is MDHEN, CDR2 SYDVKM, per germline. CDR3 protein: CASTPRQRDSYEQYF. DNA for the CDR3: TGTGCCAGCACCCCGCGCCAGCGGGATTCCTACGAGCAGTACTTC.

The chain combines TRBV5-1 with TRBJ1-1; a weak D match, TRBD1 (6 bases). CDR1 and CDR2 (germline): SGHRS, YFSETQ. The CDR3 consists of 14 residues. V was clipped by 5 bases and J by 3 bases, with 14 bases between them. CDR3 residues: CASSKGQLDTEAFF. CDR3 DNA sequence: TGCGCCAGCAGTAAGGGACAATTGGACACTGAAGCTTTCTTT.

The genes are TRBV28 and TRBJ2-7; 9 bases line up with TRBD1. Germline V gives CDR1 MDHEN, CDR2 SYDVKM. The CDR3 has 15 amino acids. V gave up 6 bases and J gave up 5 bases; unmatched junction bases: 11. The CDR3 is CASSLPGQGTHEQYF. The DNA for the CDR3 is TGTGCCAGCAGCCTGCCGGGACAGGGAACCCACGAGCAGTACTTC.

The chain has TRBV7-9 and TRBJ2-5, with D tentatively TRBD2 (6 bases). The CDR3 is made up of 14 amino acids. V was pared by 2 bases and J by 1 base, with 8 bases between. Germline lookup yields CDR1 SEHNR and CDR2 FQNEAQ (reference sequence). The CDR3 DNA reads as TGTGCCAGCAGCTTACCGGGAGCCCAAGAGACCCAGTACTTC. It translates to CASSLPGAQETQYF.

The V call is TRBV5-1, the J call TRBJ2-7, with 7 bases fitting TRBD2. The CDR3 is made up of 16 amino acids. Germline-derived CDR1 and CDR2 are SGHRS and YFSETQ. The junction had 9 bases not matched to a gene; V was cut back by 0 bases and J by 3 bases. The CDR3 region is CASSLVKIAGGYEQYF. CDR3 DNA: TGCGCCAGCAGCTTGGTCAAGATAGCGGGCGGCTACGAGCAGTACTTC.

The CDR3 sequence is CASSYGAGATRQYF. CDR3 nucleotides: TGTGCCAGCAGTTACGGTGCGGGAGCTACGAGGCAGTACTTC. The chain joins TRBV6-5 to TRBJ2-7; 7 bases align to TRBD2. Trimming took 2 bases from V and 9 from J; bases not matched to a gene: 10. This CDR3 has 14 residues. Germline loops: CDR1 MNHEY, CDR2 SVGAGI.

The chain carries TRBV11-2 and TRBJ1-1; 7 bases fit TRBD1. With 4 bases clipped from V and 13 bases from J, the junction kept 18 bases outside the gene matches. The CDR3 contains 15 residues. CDR1 is SGHAT, CDR2 FQNNGV, per germline. CDR3 protein: CASSSSRDRAPWDFF. As DNA, the CDR3 is TGTGCCAGCAGCTCATCCAGGGACAGAGCCCCTTGGGATTTCTTT. Complete variable domain (other parts from reference TRBV11-2 and TRBJ1-1): EAGVAQSPRYKIIEKRQSVAFWCNPISGHATLYWYQQILGQGPKLLIQFQNNGVVDDSQLPKDRFSAERLKGVDSTLKIQPAKLEDSAVYLCASSSSRDRAPWDFFGQGTRLTVV.

The rearrangement links TRBV9 to TRBJ1-1, with 8 bases matching TRBD1. Germline lookup yields CDR1 SGDLS and CDR2 YYNGEE. The trim removed 4 bases at V and 5 bases at J, leaving 10 bases unmatched. This CDR3 has 15 amino acids. The CDR3 spells CASSFLDRGYTEAFF. The CDR3 DNA sequence: TGTGCCAGCAGCTTCTTAGACAGGGGATATACTGAAGCTTTCTTT.

The chain is built from TRBV29-1 and TRBJ2-1; 8 bases fit TRBD2. The V and J ends lost 5 bases and 3 bases, in that order; junction bases with no gene match: 18. The CDR3 is 18 amino acids. Germline CDR1 is SQVTM and CDR2 is ANQGSEA. The CDR3 reads CSVPSRGSGRAVYNEQFF. The CDR3 nucleotides are TGCAGCGTTCCCTCTAGGGGGAGCGGGAGAGCTGTCTACAATGAGCAGTTCTTC.

The V gene is TRBV5-8, the J gene TRBJ1-1, with D perhaps TRBD1 (6 bases). Trimming took 5 bases from V and 1 from J, leaving 18 bases between them. CDR1 SGHTS and CDR2 YDEGEE come from the germline V gene. The CDR3 consists of 16 residues. The DNA of the CDR3 is TGTGCCAGCAGTGGCGTATATGGGACACAGAACACTGAAGCTTTCTTT. Translated, it gives CASSGVYGTQNTEAFF. Variable domain in full (rest from reference TRBV5-8 and TRBJ1-1): EAGVTQSPTHLIKTRGQQATLRCSPISGHTSVYWYQQALGLGLQFLLWYDEGEERNRGNFPPRFSGRQFPNYSSELNVNALELEDSALYLCASSGVYGTQNTEAFFGQGTRLTVV.

The chain recombines TRBV19 with TRBJ2-1; the match to TRBD2 covers 11 bases. Trimming removed 7 bases from V and 4 bases from J; junction bases left unmatched: 3. In germline, CDR1 is LNHDA, CDR2 SQIVND (reference sequence). This CDR3 has 14 amino acids. CDR3 bases: TGTGCCAGTAAGGCTAGCGGGAGGTACAATGAGCAGTTCTTC. It translates to CASKASGRYNEQFF.

The J gene is TRBJ2-5, the V gene TRBV2, with D unclear. CDR3 length: 14 amino acids. From germline, CDR1 is SNHLY and CDR2 FYNNEI. Trimming took off 6 bases at V and 2 bases at J, with 13 bases between the two ends. The CDR3 protein is CASRIMGLQETQYF. In nucleotides, the CDR3 is TGTGCCAGCAGAATCATGGGCCTACAAGAGACCCAGTACTTC.

This chain links TRBV29-1 with TRBJ2-1; TRBD1 agrees at 9 bases. Germline CDR1 is SQVTM and CDR2 is ANQGSEA. Trimming cost V 3 bases and J 4 bases; bases outside gene matches: 10. This CDR3 has 16 amino acids. The CDR3 DNA is TGCAGCGTTGAGCGACAGGGGGTGGGGCGGTACAATGAGCAGTTCTTC. It is translated as CSVERQGVGRYNEQFF.

The chain carries TRBV4-2 and TRBJ2-1; unclear D gene. CDR1 is LGHNA, CDR2 YNFKEQ, per germline. This CDR3 region has 11 residues. Trimming took 7 bases from V and 9 from J, leaving 10 bases between them. The CDR3 DNA is TGTGCCAGCACCACCGGTGGTGAGCAGTTCTTC. Translated: CASTTGGEQFF.

The chain employs TRBV4-1 and TRBJ2-7; D uncertain. The CDR3 is 13 residues long. CDR1 is MGHRA and CDR2 is YSYEKL in the germline V gene. The V and J ends lost 4 bases and 3 bases respectively, with 10 bases between them. CDR3 bases: TGCGCCAGCAGCCCTGATGGCAACTACGAGCAGTACTTC. Encoded protein: CASSPDGNYEQYF.

The gene calls are TRBV18 and TRBJ2-3, with D unclear. The V gene's germline CDR1 is KGHSH and CDR2 LQKENI. The V end lost 3 bases, the J end lost 5 bases, and 6 bases lay between the germline ends. The CDR3 has 12 amino acids. CDR3: CASSPEEDTQYF. CDR3 bases: TGTGCCAGCTCACCTGAGGAAGATACGCAGTATTTT.

The chain is built from TRBV19 and TRBJ1-1, with D unresolved. Trimming took off 4 bases at V and 1 base at J, with 4 bases between the two ends. The CDR3 covers 12 residues. From germline, CDR1 is LNHDA and CDR2 SQIVND (reference sequence). The DNA of the CDR3 is TGTGCCAGTAGTACGGGGAACACTGAAGCTTTCTTT. Translating gives CASSTGNTEAFF.

The rearrangement uses TRBV2 and TRBJ1-2; no firm D call. Germline CDR1 and CDR2: SNHLY and FYNNEI. The CDR3 loop spans 13 amino acids. Trimming left V 8 bases short and J 3 bases short, with 13 bases between. The CDR3 DNA sequence: TGTGCCAGCTACCGGGAAGAAGACTATGGCTACACCTTC. This translates into CASYREEDYGYTF.